The 19 T cell receptor beta chains given below trace back to one sample, sequenced in a study of T-cell memory formation after mild COVID-19. One entry per CDR3 protein, called by TCRdb with MiXCR from the 5' RACE reads. The sample contains 250,000 to 400,000 distinct CDR3 sequences, roughly an eighth of which appear only once. Sequenced material: PBMCs or a T cell subset sorted from them (not recorded which). These TCRs come from a man younger than 35 who had mild COVID-19 (a few samples of this study predate the infection). Cell type and time point are not known.

This clonotype was observed a few times. This chain joins TRBV12-3 or TRBV12-4 and TRBJ2-2; TRBD2 matches at 8 bases. V lost 5 bases, J lost 1 base, and 6 bases stayed unmatched. The CDR3 contains 16 residues. The CDR3 is CASSPRGGLNTGELFF. In DNA, the CDR3 is TGTGCCAGCAGTCCCCGGGGGGGATTGAACACCGGGGAGCTGTTTTTT.

The sample holds a few counts of this clonotype. CDR3 DNA sequence: TGTGCCAGCAGCTTAGGAGACCCGTACTTCACAGATACGCAGTATTTT. Translating it yields CASSLGDPYFTDTQYF. The rearrangement uses TRBV7-9 and TRBJ2-3, with D unclear. The CDR3 covers 16 residues. The germline V and J ends were trimmed by 1 base and 2 bases, with 13 bases remaining between them. The V gene's germline CDR1 is SEHNR and CDR2 FQNEAQ (reference sequence).

This clonotype was detected many times. This chain connects TRBV5-1 to TRBJ2-5; TRBD2 matches at 7 bases. CDR1 SGHRS and CDR2 YFSETQ come from the germline V gene. V gave up 0 bases and J gave up 4 bases; unmatched junction bases: 3. The CDR3 covers 14 residues. The CDR3 nucleotides read TGCGCCAGCAGCTTGGAAGGACTAGGAGAGACCCAGTACTTC. Its translation: CASSLEGLGETQYF.

In this sample, this clonotype turned up a few times. This sequence joins TRBV5-1 and TRBJ2-3, with D unresolved. The CDR3 runs to 16 residues. Germline V gene data show CDR1 as SGHRS and CDR2 as YFSETQ. Trimming pared 0 bases from V and 0 bases from J, leaving 11 bases between. The CDR3 region has the DNA TGCGCCAGCAGCTTGGCCGAGACATACAGCACAGATACGCAGTATTTT. Its translation: CASSLAETYSTDTQYF.

This clonotype was counted only a few times. The chain employs TRBV20-1 and TRBJ2-7; D tentatively reads TRBD1 or TRBD2 (5 bases each). CDR3 length: 13 residues. V was trimmed by 3 bases and J by 7 bases, leaving 16 bases between them. CDR1 DFQATT and CDR2 SNEGSKA come from the germline V gene (reference sequence). The CDR3 is CSASLQGWGEQYF. The CDR3 region has the DNA TGCAGTGCTAGTCTTCAGGGCTGGGGGGAGCAGTACTTC.

The V gene is TRBV18, the J gene TRBJ1-2; TRBD1 aligns across 10 bases. Germline CDR1 reads KGHSH; CDR2 reads LQKENI. J gave up 6 bases and V 3 bases, and 7 bases lay outside the gene matches. The CDR3 length is 15 residues. CDR3 protein: CASSPTGQGLNGYTF. DNA of the CDR3: TGTGCCAGCTCACCCACGGGACAGGGGTTGAATGGCTACACCTTC.

The genes are TRBV6-5 and TRBJ2-7; TRBD1 or TRBD2 may be the D gene (6 bases each). The CDR3 is 13 amino acids. CDR1 is MNHEY, CDR2 SVGAGI, per germline. V was trimmed by 1 base and J by 6 bases, leaving 10 bases between them. In DNA form, the CDR3 reads TGTGCCAGCAGTTACTTAGGGGGAGGCGAGCAGTACTTC. It is translated as CASSYLGGGEQYF.

The rearrangement uses TRBV5-6 and TRBJ2-7, with TRBD1 as a possible D gene (6 bases). CDR3 length: 16 amino acids. Trimming took 4 bases from V and 0 from J, leaving 17 bases between them. Germline CDR1 SGHDT, CDR2 YYEEEE. The CDR3: CASSPPGTRGSYEQYF. CDR3 nucleotide sequence: TGTGCCAGCAGCCCCCCCGGGACAAGGGGCTCCTACGAGCAGTACTTC.

The genes are TRBV6-5 and TRBJ2-5; 8 bases match TRBD2. The CDR3 contains 14 residues. The V and J ends lost 6 bases and 4 bases, in that order; junction bases with no gene match: 7. CDR1 and CDR2 (germline): MNHEY, SVGAGI. CDR3 protein: CASRAGTSLETQYF. The CDR3 DNA reads as TGTGCCAGCAGAGCCGGGACTAGTCTAGAGACCCAGTACTTC.

This clonotype was counted between two and nine times. The rearrangement uses TRBV5-1 and TRBJ2-1; D is unresolved. Germline-derived CDR1 and CDR2 are SGHRS and YFSETQ. The CDR3 extends over 14 amino acids. Trimming removed 3 bases from V and 4 bases from J, with 11 bases in between. The CDR3 reads CASSSGSLYNEQFF. The CDR3 DNA is TGCGCCAGCAGCTCAGGATCCCTTTACAATGAGCAGTTCTTC.

V usage is TRBV7-2 and J usage is TRBJ2-1; the match to TRBD2 covers 8 bases. This CDR3 comprises 14 residues. The germline V gene has CDR1 SGHTA and CDR2 FQGNSA. The J segment lost 9 bases and the V segment lost 3 bases, leaving 7 bases of the junction unmatched. The CDR3 coding sequence is TGTGCCAGCAGCTTTGCGACTAGCGTTGGTGAGCAGTTCTTC. Translated, it gives CASSFATSVGEQFF.

A few counts support this clonotype. The chain couples TRBV3-1 to TRBJ2-1, with D maybe TRBD2 (5 bases). Germline V gives CDR1 LGHDT, CDR2 YNNKEL (reference sequence). V lost 3 bases and J 4 bases, leaving 19 bases between the germline ends. This CDR3 has 17 amino acids. The CDR3 DNA reads as TGTGCCAGCAGCCAGCGAAGAGGACTTGCAACTTACAATGAGCAGTTCTTC. Protein sequence: CASSQRRGLATYNEQFF.

V is TRBV7-3 and J is TRBJ2-3; 10 bases are a match to TRBD2. CDR1 is SGHTA, CDR2 FQGTGA, per germline. Trimming took 2 bases from V and 3 from J; bases not matched to a gene: 5. The CDR3 is 16 amino acids. The CDR3 protein is CASSLYSGGLTDTQYF. CDR3 DNA: TGTGCCAGCAGCTTATATAGCGGGGGGTTGACAGATACGCAGTATTTT.

The chain has TRBV5-5 and TRBJ1-3; D not resolved. CDR1 SGHKS and CDR2 YYEKEE come from the germline V gene (reference sequence). The CDR3 is 16 amino acids. V was pared by 4 bases and J by 0 bases, with 14 bases between. CDR3 protein: CASSLGWVVSGNTIYF. CDR3 in DNA: TGTGCCAGCAGCCTTGGCTGGGTTGTCTCTGGAAACACCATATATTTT. The full variable domain, with the rest looked up from reference TRBV5-5 and TRBJ1-3, is DAGVTQSPTHLIKTRGQQVTLRCSPISGHKSVSWYQQVLGQGPQFIFQYYEKEERGRGNFPDRFSARQFPNYSSELNVNALLLGDSALYLCASSLGWVVSGNTIYFGEGSWLTVV.

This chain links TRBV6-1 with TRBJ2-5; the D is unclear. Trimming cost V 1 base and J 4 bases, with 4 bases left between them. This CDR3 has 12 amino acids. The germline CDR1 and CDR2 sequences are MNHNS and SASEGT. CDR3 DNA: TGTGCCAGCAGTGAAGTGGGAGAGACCCAGTACTTC. Residues: CASSEVGETQYF.

This chain uses TRBV28 with TRBJ2-1, with 12 bases that match TRBD2. V lost 6 bases and J lost 8; bases outside the gene matches: 17. The CDR3 is 18 residues long. The germline CDR1 and CDR2 sequences are MDHEN and SYDVKM. CDR3 sequence: CASSRRGLAGGSADEQFF. The DNA of the CDR3 is TGTGCCAGCAGCAGGAGGGGCCTAGCGGGGGGGTCCGCCGATGAGCAGTTCTTC.

V and J are TRBV5-1 and TRBJ1-1, with D possibly TRBD1 on 6 matching bases. V lost 4 bases to trimming and J lost 5 bases, with 15 bases between them. Germline V CDR1 and CDR2: SGHRS, YFSETQ. The CDR3 is made up of 14 amino acids. The DNA for the CDR3 is TGCGCCAGCAGCCATTCTCAGGGGAGGACTGAAGCTTTCTTT. Its protein is CASSHSQGRTEAFF.

The table lists this clonotype with a few counts. The chain joins TRBV20-1 to TRBJ1-5; D is ambiguous. The CDR3 is 12 amino acids. Germline CDR1 reads DFQATT; CDR2 reads SNEGSKA (reference sequence). Trimming cost V 0 bases and J 7 bases, with 7 bases left between them. CDR3 DNA: TGCAGTGCTAGAGAATGGGGACAGCCCCAGCATTTT. This translates into CSAREWGQPQHF.

This clonotype has a single count. V usage is TRBV25-1 and J usage is TRBJ2-4; D unresolved. CDR3 length: 18 amino acids. V lost 6 bases, J lost 0 bases, and 21 bases lay in between. Germline loops: CDR1 MGHDK, CDR2 SYGVNS. DNA of the CDR3: TGTGCCAGCAGCCCCACACCACGTCACGGGCGAGCCAAAAACATTCAGTACTTC. As protein: CASSPTPRHGRAKNIQYF.